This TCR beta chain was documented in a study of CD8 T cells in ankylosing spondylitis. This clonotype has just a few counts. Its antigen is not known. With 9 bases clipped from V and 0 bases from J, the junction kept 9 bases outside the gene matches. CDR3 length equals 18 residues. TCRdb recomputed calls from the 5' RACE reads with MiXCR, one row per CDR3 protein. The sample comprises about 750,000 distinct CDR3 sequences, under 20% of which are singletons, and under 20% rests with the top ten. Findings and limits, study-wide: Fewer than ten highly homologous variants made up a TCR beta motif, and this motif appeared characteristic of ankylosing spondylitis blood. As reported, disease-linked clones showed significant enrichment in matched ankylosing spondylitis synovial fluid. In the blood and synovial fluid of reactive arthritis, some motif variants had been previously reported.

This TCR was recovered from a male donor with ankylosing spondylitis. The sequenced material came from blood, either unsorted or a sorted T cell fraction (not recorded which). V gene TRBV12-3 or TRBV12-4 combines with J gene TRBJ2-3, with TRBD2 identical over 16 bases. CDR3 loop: CARIPGLAGGPSTDTQYF. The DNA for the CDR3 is TGTGCCAGGATCCCGGGACTAGCGGGAGGGCCTAGCACAGATACGCAGTATTTT.